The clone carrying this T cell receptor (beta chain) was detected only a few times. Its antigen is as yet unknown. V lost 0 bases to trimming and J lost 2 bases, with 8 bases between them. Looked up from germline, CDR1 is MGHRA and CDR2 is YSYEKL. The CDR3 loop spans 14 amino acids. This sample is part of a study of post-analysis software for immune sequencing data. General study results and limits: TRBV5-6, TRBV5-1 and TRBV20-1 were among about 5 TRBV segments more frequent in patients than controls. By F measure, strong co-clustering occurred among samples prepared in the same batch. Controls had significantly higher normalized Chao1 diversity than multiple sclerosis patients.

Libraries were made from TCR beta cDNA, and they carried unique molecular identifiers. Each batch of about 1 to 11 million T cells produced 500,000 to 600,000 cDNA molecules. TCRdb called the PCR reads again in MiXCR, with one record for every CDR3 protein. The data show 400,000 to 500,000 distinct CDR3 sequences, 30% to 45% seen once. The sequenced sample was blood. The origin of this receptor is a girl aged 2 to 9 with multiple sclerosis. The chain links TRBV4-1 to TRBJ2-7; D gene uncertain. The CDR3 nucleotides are TGCGCCAGCAGCCAAGATCTCACCGCCTACGAGCAGTACTTC. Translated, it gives CASSQDLTAYEQYF.